This is a list of T cell receptor beta chains from one sample in a study of T-cell memory formation after mild COVID-19. Each CDR3 protein is one row after TCRdb ran MiXCR on the 5' RACE reads. Of about 470,000 distinct CDR3 sequences listed, roughly 18% were seen once; the top ten hold 9% to 15%. Sequenced input: PBMCs or a T cell subset sorted from them (not recorded which). The receptors shown here come from an adult woman who had mild COVID-19 (a few samples of this study predate the infection). Cell type and time point are not known. Each CDR3 is given with its conserved first and last residue. D genes are given only for firm matches. Part of the rows lack a size; the others show once, few, many or a class for expanded clones.

abundance | j_gene | v_gene | d_gene | CDR3aa
many | TRBJ2-3 | TRBV9 | TRBD1 | CASSVGTGVQDTQYF
few | TRBJ1-4 | TRBV7-8 | NA | CASSPGPDEKLFF
NA | TRBJ2-3 | TRBV2 | NA | CASTPSGTDTQYF
few | TRBJ1-5 | TRBV27 | NA | CASSLGVPEPQHF
NA | TRBJ2-3 | TRBV15 | TRBD2 | CATSEGASGVADTQYF
NA | TRBJ1-2 | TRBV6-5 | NA | CASSPDGGLPYGYTF
few | TRBJ1-2 | TRBV3-1 | NA | CASSQGSPSNYGYTF
NA | TRBJ2-4 | TRBV20-1 | NA | CSAREGDGDANIQYF
NA | TRBJ1-5 | TRBV2 | NA | CASSEWGASNQPQHF
few | TRBJ2-7 | TRBV5-1 | TRBD2 | CASSLALAGEAAHEQYF
few | TRBJ1-6 | TRBV7-2 | NA | CASSPGTLHSPLHF
few | TRBJ2-1 | TRBV7-6 | TRBD2 | CASSLGSAGGGNEQFF
many | TRBJ1-1 | TRBV12-3/TRBV12-4 | NA | CASSLRTGGTEAFF
few | TRBJ2-7 | TRBV2 | NA | CASSLVIRGEQYF
NA | TRBJ2-1 | TRBV7-9 | TRBD2 | CAVAGVYNEQFF
NA | TRBJ1-1 | TRBV19 | NA | CASSIRGENTEAFF
NA | TRBJ1-1 | TRBV20-1 | NA | CSARVQGEMNTEAFF
few | TRBJ1-2 | TRBV29-1 | NA | CSALDGVANYGYTF
NA | TRBJ2-1 | TRBV14 | TRBD2 | CASSQLLAGANEQFF
NA | TRBJ2-3 | TRBV18 | NA | CASSPQKGSTDTQYF
NA | TRBJ2-2 | TRBV24-1 | TRBD2 | CATSAGLAGAGELFF
NA | TRBJ2-1 | TRBV6-2/TRBV6-3 | NA | CASTLGAGTYNEQFF